This T cell receptor (beta chain) came from a study of spatial heterogeneity in lung cancer. In the study overall: Consistently, beta-chain sequences turned up in larger numbers than alpha-chain sequences did. The study observed each unique TCR and UMI combination more than ten times on average in raw reads.

Whole-study findings and limits: Blood contained ubiquitous expanded tumor TCRs more at resection than at follow-up.

This clonotype appeared many times. What it binds is unknown. A distinct unique molecular identifier was carried by each TCR cDNA molecule. TCRdb analysed the 5' RACE reads with MiXCR anew, one entry per CDR3 protein. This sample yields tens of thousands of distinct CDR3 sequences, of which approximately 12% are seen a single time; 35% to 50% belongs to the top ten. V lost 1 base and J 0 bases, leaving 7 bases between the germline ends. This CDR3 comprises 14 residues. From germline, CDR1 is LGHNA and CDR2 YNFKEQ. Described time point: sample taken at primary tumor resection. Whole RNA came from tumor, nontumor lung or frozen PBMC and was sequenced without being sorted.

The sequencing here drew on PBMCs, taken at surgery. This sequence originates from a male donor with early-stage non-small cell lung cancer. The chain joins TRBV4-2 to TRBJ2-7; D remains ambiguous. CDR3 nucleotides: TGTGCCAGCAGCCAAGGGACGGTCTCCTACGAGCAGTACTTC. It translates to CASSQGTVSYEQYF.